This is a list of T cell receptor beta chains from one sample in a study of CD8+ T cells in alopecia areata. TCRdb keeps only in-frame clones here, not all; method: immunoSEQ multiplex PCR. The sample yields about 200,000 clones, roughly three fifths seen once. The sample consisted of CD4+ T cells sorted from blood, taken at week 4, from a patient treated with tofacitinib. All receptors come from a human donor with alopecia areata. CDR3s include the opening cysteine and the closing phenylalanine or tryptophan. D genes are given only for firm matches. Size is omitted from some rows. Given values are once, few, many or a class for expanded clones.

j_gene: TRBJ2-1
d_gene: TRBD1
v_gene: TRBV29-1
abundance: -
CDR3aa: CSVWNRGGEQFF
CDR3nt: TGCAGCGTTTGGAACAGGGGTGGTGAGCAGTTCTTC

j_gene: TRBJ2-5
d_gene: -
v_gene: TRBV5-1
abundance: -
CDR3aa: CASSFTGVEGETQYF
CDR3nt: TGCGCCAGCAGCTTCACAGGGGTGGAGGGAGAGACCCAGTACTTC

j_gene: TRBJ2-2
d_gene: -
v_gene: TRBV9
abundance: -
CDR3aa: CASSVRQLDTGELFF
CDR3nt: TGTGCCAGCAGCGTTCGACAGTTGGACACCGGGGAGCTGTTTTTT

j_gene: TRBJ2-7
d_gene: TRBD2
v_gene: TRBV7-2
abundance: -
CDR3aa: CASSSQASGGSLLEQYF
CDR3nt: TGTGCCAGCAGCTCGCAGGCTAGCGGGGGGTCCCTCCTCGAGCAGTACTTC

j_gene: TRBJ2-7
d_gene: TRBD1
v_gene: TRBV5-4
abundance: -
CDR3aa: CASSKGQSSYEQYF
CDR3nt: TGTGCCAGCAGCAAGGGACAGAGCTCCTACGAGCAGTACTTC

j_gene: TRBJ1-1
d_gene: -
v_gene: TRBV2
abundance: -
CDR3aa: CASSQNTEAFF
CDR3nt: TGTGCCAGCAGCCAAAACACTGAAGCTTTCTTT

j_gene: TRBJ1-1
d_gene: TRBD1
v_gene: TRBV9
abundance: -
CDR3aa: CASSALEGTANTEAFF
CDR3nt: TGTGCCAGCAGCGCTCTCGAAGGGACAGCGAACACTGAAGCTTTCTTT

j_gene: TRBJ1-2
d_gene: -
v_gene: TRBV10-3
abundance: few
CDR3aa: CAISESRDPGYGYTF
CDR3nt: TGTGCCATCAGTGAGTCGAGGGATCCCGGCTATGGCTACACCTTC

j_gene: TRBJ1-1
d_gene: -
v_gene: TRBV27
abundance: -
CDR3aa: CASGEHRDNTEAFF
CDR3nt: TGTGCCAGCGGAGAGCACAGGGATAACACTGAAGCTTTCTTT

j_gene: TRBJ2-7
d_gene: -
v_gene: TRBV25-1
abundance: few
CDR3aa: CASSDSGMGAYEQYF
CDR3nt: TGTGCCAGCAGTGATTCGGGGATGGGGGCGTACGAGCAGTACTTC

j_gene: TRBJ2-3
d_gene: -
v_gene: TRBV5-1
abundance: -
CDR3aa: CASSLAGQRTDTQYF
CDR3nt: TGCGCCAGCAGCTTGGCAGGACAACGCACAGATACGCAGTATTTT

j_gene: TRBJ2-7
d_gene: TRBD1
v_gene: TRBV7-3
abundance: -
CDR3aa: CASSTTGGNNEQYF
CDR3nt: TGTGCCAGCAGCACGACAGGGGGCAACAACGAGCAGTACTTC

j_gene: TRBJ1-2
d_gene: -
v_gene: TRBV30
abundance: -
CDR3aa: CAWDPLGREAGYTF
CDR3nt: TGTGCCTGGGACCCCCTGGGTCGAGAGGCTGGCTACACCTTC

j_gene: TRBJ1-1
d_gene: -
v_gene: TRBV5-1
abundance: -
CDR3aa: CASSLQLNTEAFF
CDR3nt: TGCGCCAGCAGCTTACAGCTGAACACTGAAGCTTTCTTT

j_gene: TRBJ2-7
d_gene: TRBD1
v_gene: TRBV18
abundance: -
CDR3aa: CASSPSGTGLPTEQYF
CDR3nt: TGTGCCAGCTCACCTTCCGGGACAGGGCTTCCGACCGAGCAGTACTTC

j_gene: TRBJ1-2
d_gene: -
v_gene: TRBV25-1
abundance: -
CDR3aa: CASSEMSRGYTF
CDR3nt: TGTGCCAGCAGTGAAATGAGTCGTGGCTACACCTTC

j_gene: TRBJ2-3
d_gene: -
v_gene: TRBV2
abundance: -
CDR3aa: CASSSNRADTQYF
CDR3nt: TGTGCCAGCAGTTCCAACAGGGCAGATACGCAGTATTTT

j_gene: TRBJ1-6
d_gene: -
v_gene: TRBV29-1
abundance: -
CDR3aa: CSVEDLGQGNSPLHF
CDR3nt: TGCAGCGTTGAGGATCTGGGGCAGGGTAATTCACCCCTCCACTTT

j_gene: TRBJ1-4
d_gene: -
v_gene: TRBV7-9
abundance: few
CDR3aa: CASSLGTNPNEKLFF
CDR3nt: TGTGCCAGCAGCTTGGGGACAAATCCTAATGAAAAACTGTTTTTT

j_gene: TRBJ2-5
d_gene: -
v_gene: TRBV29-1
abundance: few
CDR3aa: CSGAPRRQETQYF
CDR3nt: TGCAGCGGCGCCCCGCGCAGACAAGAGACCCAGTACTTC

j_gene: TRBJ2-5
d_gene: -
v_gene: TRBV27
abundance: -
CDR3aa: CASSLSATRAETQYF
CDR3nt: TGTGCCAGCAGTTTATCCGCGACCCGGGCAGAGACCCAGTACTTC

j_gene: TRBJ1-4
d_gene: -
v_gene: TRBV5-6
abundance: -
CDR3aa: CASSLRGNNEKLFF
CDR3nt: TGTGCCAGCAGCTTGAGGGGGAATAATGAAAAACTGTTTTTT

j_gene: TRBJ2-7
d_gene: -
v_gene: TRBV9
abundance: -
CDR3aa: CASSVADTGHIAYEQYF
CDR3nt: TGTGCCAGCAGCGTAGCTGATACAGGGCACATAGCCTACGAGCAGTACTTC

j_gene: TRBJ1-1
d_gene: -
v_gene: TRBV5-4
abundance: -
CDR3aa: CASSLQIMNTEAFF
CDR3nt: TGTGCCAGCAGCCTACAAATCATGAACACTGAAGCTTTCTTT

j_gene: TRBJ2-5
d_gene: TRBD2
v_gene: TRBV7-2
abundance: -
CDR3aa: CASSLASSGGQETQYF
CDR3nt: TGTGCCAGCAGCTTAGCTTCTAGCGGGGGGCAAGAGACCCAGTACTTC